This TCR beta chain came from a study of CD8+ T cells in alopecia areata. Study details: The authors grafted skin from roughly 6-13-month-old C3H/HeJ donors with spontaneous alopecia onto roughly 7-10-week-old female C3H/HeJ mice. Overall study results and limits: Against the mouse data, patients shared TCRs less clearly, possibly for HLA reasons. Affected scalp, especially in alopecia totalis/universalis, had a higher clonality than normal scalp did. Normal-skin resident alphabeta T cells also appear among scalp sample sequences.

Markers used for sorting pooled cutaneous lymph node cells were CD4, CD8alpha, NKG2D, NKG2ACE and others. Reverse transcription of extracted RNA yielded cDNA, which provided the sequencing template. Assay: immunoSEQ multiplex PCR; the TCRdb copy retains only in-frame clones and omits some. The data show 250,000 or so clones, with none appearing a single time. In the case of this clone: Its antigen is unknown. Gene names follow the mouse nomenclature.

This receptor was obtained from a C3H/HeJ mouse with alopecia areata. This mouse strain has H2-k as its MHC haplotype. The sample consisted of CD4+ T cells sorted from a lymph node.

Incomplete CDR3 DNA: TGTGCCAGCAGAAAACAGGGGGCCTAT. Its protein product is CASRKQGAY. The entire CDR3 sequence reads CASRKQGAYEQYF. The rearrangement uses TRBV13-3 and TRBJ2-7; 8 bases are a match to TRBD1. The read finishes 4 residues shy of the CDR3 end, and the germline J gene is used to complete it. The ends lost 5 bases at V and 2 bases at J; junction bases unmatched: 3. Germline V gene sequence: CDR1 NNHDY, CDR2 SYVADS. The CDR3 is made up of 13 amino acids.